These 15 T cell receptor beta chains share one sample of origin, sequenced in a study of T cell changes during pregnancy in multiple sclerosis (dated by TCRdb to between 2018 and 2021). Library creation used the immunoSEQ multiplex PCR assay. TCRdb stores this immuneACCESS table with in-frame sequences only. Part of the clones is absent; in the studies checked, under half of the shortfall reflects unresolved V genes, and no reason is known for the rest. This sample lists 60,000 to 70,000 clones; 90% to 95% were detected once. The top ten constitute approximately 1.4% of the sample. The sequenced sample was peripheral blood, obtained after pregnancy. All receptors derive from a female donor in good health, enrolled as a control in a pregnancy study.

The chain recombines TRBV29-1 with TRBJ1-2, with D maybe TRBD1 (5 bases). The V end lost 6 bases, the J end lost 4 bases, and 15 bases lay between the germline ends. The CDR3 length is 13 residues. The germline V gene has CDR1 SQVTM and CDR2 ANQGSEA. Written as DNA, the CDR3 is TGCAGCGTAGGGGAATCATACGCCTATGGCTACACCTTC. Its translation: CSVGESYAYGYTF.

The CDR3 bases are TGTGCCAGTAGTACAGAGGGACAGGGGCGCACAGATACGCAGTATTTT. This gives the protein CASSTEGQGRTDTQYF. The chain has TRBV19 and TRBJ2-3; 10 bases agree with TRBD1. Germline V gives CDR1 LNHDA, CDR2 SQIVND (reference sequence). The CDR3 spans 16 residues. Unmatched junction bases numbered 5, after V lost 4 bases and J lost 1 base.

This chain connects TRBV9 to TRBJ1-3, with D possibly TRBD1 on 6 matching bases. V was shortened by 4 bases and J by 1 base, with 18 bases between the two germline ends. The germline V gene encodes CDR1 SGDLS and CDR2 YYNGEE. This CDR3 has 17 residues. The chain's CDR3 is CASSHNREAGSGNTIYF. The CDR3 DNA reads TGTGCCAGCAGCCATAACAGGGAAGCAGGTTCTGGAAACACCATATATTTT.

The CDR3 loop reads CASSHLRTGQNEQFF. The CDR3 DNA reads TGTGCCAGCAGCCACCTACGGACAGGACAAAATGAGCAGTTCTTC. The chain employs TRBV4-2 and TRBJ2-1; 7 bases fit TRBD1. The CDR3 runs 15 residues. CDR1 is LGHNA and CDR2 is YNFKEQ in the germline V gene. J lost 7 bases, V lost 3 bases, and 9 bases had no gene match.

The chain has TRBV6-6 and TRBJ1-1; D not resolved. The CDR3 is made up of 11 amino acids. V was pared by 6 bases and J by 8 bases, with 10 bases between. Germline V CDR1 and CDR2: MNHNY, SVGAGI (reference sequence). The chain's CDR3 is CASRSGREAFF. The DNA of the CDR3 is TGTGCCAGCAGATCCGGTCGGGAAGCTTTCTTT.

J is TRBJ2-2 and V is TRBV5-4; tentatively, D is TRBD1 (6 bases). The V gene lost 0 bases and the J gene lost 0 bases, with 12 bases spanning the gap. This CDR3 region has 17 residues. CDR1 and CDR2 (germline): SGHNT, YYREEE (reference sequence). Here the CDR3 DNA reads TGTGCCAGCAGCTTGGATAGGGGGACGGCGAACACCGGGGAGCTGTTTTTT. Its translation is CASSLDRGTANTGELFF.

The CDR3 coding sequence is TGTGCCAGCGGGACGAGGGGGACCACTGAAGCTTTCTTT. Protein sequence: CASGTRGTTEAFF. The chain uses TRBV6-1 and TRBJ1-1; D might be TRBD1 (6 bases). The V end was cut by 8 bases, the J end by 4 bases, with 14 bases between. The germline gives CDR1 MNHNS, CDR2 SASEGT. The CDR3 length is 13 residues.

The chain recombines TRBV9 with TRBJ1-2; perhaps TRBD1 as D (6 bases). V was trimmed by 2 bases and J by 2 bases, leaving 10 bases between them. The CDR3 extends over 14 amino acids. CDR1 is SGDLS, CDR2 YYNGEE, per germline. The CDR3 coding sequence is TGTGCCAGCAGCGTTGGCGGGGGCAACTATGGCTACACCTTC. It translates to CASSVGGGNYGYTF.

This rearrangement joins TRBV5-6 to TRBJ2-7; possible D gene TRBD1, 5 bases. Trimming took 3 bases from V and 3 from J, leaving 19 bases between them. The CDR3 loop spans 16 amino acids. CDR1 SGHDT and CDR2 YYEEEE come from the germline V gene. In DNA form, the CDR3 reads TGTGCCAGCAGCTCGGTCCGGACACGGACGAACTACGAGCAGTACTTC. This codes for CASSSVRTRTNYEQYF. Full variable domain (outside the CDR3, taken from reference TRBV5-6 and TRBJ2-7): DAGVTQSPTHLIKTRGQQVTLRCSPKSGHDTVSWYQQALGQGPQFIFQYYEEEERQRGNFPDRFSGHQFPNYSSELNVNALLLGDSALYLCASSSVRTRTNYEQYFGPGTRLTVT.

V usage is TRBV4-1 and J usage is TRBJ1-5, with 10 bases aligning to TRBD1. The length of the CDR3 is 19 residues. V lost 2 bases and J lost 7; bases outside the gene matches: 17. Germline V gene lookup returns CDR1 MGHRA and CDR2 YSYEKL. CDR3 in amino acids: CASSQTGGTGVGGNQPQHF. DNA for the CDR3: TGCGCCAGCAGCCAAACGGGGGGGACAGGGGTTGGAGGAAACCAGCCCCAGCATTTT.

The chain links TRBV6-1 to TRBJ2-7; perhaps TRBD2 as D (5 bases). Trimming removed 4 bases at V and 5 bases at J, with 15 bases between. Germline-derived CDR1 and CDR2 are MNHNS and SASEGT. This CDR3 has 14 amino acids. CDR3: CASSARTAGNEQYF. CDR3 DNA sequence: TGTGCCAGCAGTGCCCGGACGGCGGGCAACGAGCAGTACTTC.

The CDR3 coding sequence is TGTGCCAGCAGCCCGATGGGGGGTGGGACAGGAAACTCTGAAGCTTTCTTT. Its translation: CASSPMGGGTGNSEAFF. This chain connects TRBV9 to TRBJ1-1, with 8 bases lining up with TRBD1. Germline V CDR1 and CDR2: SGDLS, YYNGEE. J gave up 6 bases and V 4 bases, and 17 bases lay outside the gene matches. This CDR3 has 17 amino acids.

V gene TRBV7-6 combines with J gene TRBJ2-2; D perhaps matches TRBD2 (6 bases). Between the trimmed V and J ends, which lost 5 bases and 9 bases, there was a span of 13 bases. The CDR3 runs to 13 residues. Germline V gives CDR1 SGHVS, CDR2 FNYEAQ. The CDR3 here is CASSHGRGRELFF. In DNA form, the CDR3 reads TGTGCCAGCAGCCATGGGCGGGGTCGGGAGCTGTTTTTT. Variable domain in full (rest from reference TRBV7-6 and TRBJ2-2): GAGVSQSPRYKVTKRGQDVALRCDPISGHVSLYWYRQALGQGPEFLTYFNYEAQQDKSGLPNDRFSAERPEGSISTLTIQRTEQRDSAMYRCASSHGRGRELFFGEGSRLTVL.

The chain carries TRBV30 and TRBJ1-6, with D perhaps matching TRBD1 (5 bases). The CDR3 totals 13 residues. Germline CDR1 is GTSNPN and CDR2 is SVGIG (reference sequence). The CDR3, as DNA: TGTGCTACCAGAATAGGGGATAATTCACCCCTCCACTTT. Translated, it gives CATRIGDNSPLHF.

V and J are TRBV6-4 and TRBJ1-1; D not resolved. V was clipped by 6 bases and J by 1 base, with 9 bases between them. The CDR3 length is 13 residues. CDR1 is MRHNA and CDR2 is SNTAGT in the germline V gene. The CDR3 nucleotides read TGTGCCAGCAGCCCAGATTGGAACACTGAAGCTTTCTTT. This sequence encodes CASSPDWNTEAFF.